A single sample gave rise to the 21 T cell receptor beta chains below, sequenced in a study of Ad26.COV2.S vaccination and SARS-CoV-2 variants (dated by TCRdb to the early 2020s). Sample treatment or condition, as interpreted from the label and publication: roughly 18 received Ad26.COV2.S at low or high dose, single or two shots; about 5 received placebo; per-sample allocation not given. For vaccine and placebo recipients, the sequenced repertoires came from samples collected on day 63 after the first injection. Libraries were constructed by the immunoSEQ multiplex PCR assay. TCRdb took this table from immuneACCESS and kept in-frame rearrangements with V and J called. Such tables lack part of the clones; where checked against another copy, unresolved V genes explain under half of the gap, and the rest is unexplained. The sample table contains about 390,000 clones; only one count was recorded for about 88% of them. Of the sample, around 3.4% is held by the ten largest clones.

Sequenced material: peripheral blood, taken in a trial of Ad26.COV2.S vaccine versus placebo. All receptors derive from a person between 18 and 65 years old who received the Ad26.COV2.S COVID-19 vaccine or a placebo.

The genes are TRBV7-8 and TRBJ1-2; 7 bases are shared with TRBD1. The CDR3 covers 16 residues. Germline CDR1 SGHVS, CDR2 FQNEAQ. J was trimmed by 0 bases and V by 5 bases; bases with no gene match: 9. CDR3 sequence reads: CASSQIPGTANYGYTF. CDR3 DNA: TGTGCCAGCAGCCAGATTCCCGGGACAGCTAACTATGGCTACACCTTC.

V is TRBV2 and J is TRBJ2-4; the D is unclear. V lost 2 bases, J lost 0 bases, and 8 bases lay in between. There are 15 residues in the CDR3. Germline values: CDR1 SNHLY, CDR2 FYNNEI. The CDR3 reads CASSEMLVAKNIQYF. The CDR3 coding sequence is TGTGCCAGCAGTGAAATGTTGGTAGCCAAAAACATTCAGTACTTC.

This chain links TRBV10-1 with TRBJ1-1; D unclear. Per the germline V gene, CDR1 is WNHNN and CDR2 is SYGVQD (reference sequence). The V end was cut by 5 bases, the J end by 0 bases, with 7 bases between. There are 13 residues in the CDR3. The DNA of the CDR3 is TGCGCCAGCAGTAACAGCGTGAACACTGAAGCTTTCTTT. Translating gives CASSNSVNTEAFF.

The chain recombines TRBV4-3 with TRBJ1-4; D gene uncertain. The CDR3 totals 18 residues. V gave up 0 bases and J gave up 0 bases, with 14 bases separating them. The V gene's germline CDR1 is LGHNA and CDR2 YSLEER. CDR3 bases: TGCGCCAGCAGCCAAGATGTGATCAGGATTGCAACTAATGAAAAACTGTTTTTT. Residues: CASSQDVIRIATNEKLFF.

The rearrangement uses TRBV19 and TRBJ2-7, with 7 positions matching TRBD2. Germline loops: CDR1 LNHDA, CDR2 SQIVND (reference sequence). Losses at the gene ends were 6 bases for V and 6 bases for J; bases not matched to a gene: 11. The CDR3 runs to 14 residues. Here the CDR3 reads CASRLTSEPFEQYF. The CDR3 bases are TGTGCCAGTAGACTTACTAGCGAACCTTTCGAGCAGTACTTC.

V is TRBV5-1 and J is TRBJ2-1; TRBD2 matches at 12 bases. In germline, CDR1 is SGHRS, CDR2 YFSETQ. CDR3 length: 16 residues. V dropped 4 bases and J dropped 8; count of bases not matched to a gene: 10. CDR3 sequence (DNA): TGCGCCAGCAGCCTCCCCACTAGCGGGGGGCGGGATGAGCAGTTCTTC. Translating gives CASSLPTSGGRDEQFF.

The V call is TRBV5-1, the J call TRBJ2-3, with TRBD2 matching 8 bases. Germline loops: CDR1 SGHRS, CDR2 YFSETQ. The V and J ends lost 6 bases and 4 bases, in that order; junction bases with no gene match: 13. The CDR3 runs to 16 residues. CDR3 amino acids: CASTRGGLEVADTQYF. The CDR3 nucleotides read TGCGCCAGCACCCGGGGGGGACTAGAGGTTGCAGATACGCAGTATTTT.

This clone was detected once. This chain links TRBV5-1 with TRBJ2-1; TRBD1 is a possible D gene (6 bases). Germline V gives CDR1 SGHRS, CDR2 YFSETQ. The CDR3 extends over 15 amino acids. V was shortened by 4 bases and J by 4 bases, with 15 bases between the two germline ends. CDR3 amino acids: CASSLISGQYNEQFF. CDR3 nucleotide sequence: TGCGCCAGCAGCCTTATCTCTGGACAGTACAATGAGCAGTTCTTC.

This chain links TRBV7-2 with TRBJ2-7, with 8 bases fitting TRBD1. Germline assignment: CDR1 SGHTA and CDR2 FQGNSA. The CDR3 has 15 amino acids. The V and J ends lost 7 bases and 1 base, in that order; junction bases with no gene match: 9. CDR3 loop: CASTLTGELSYEQYF. The CDR3 region has the DNA TGTGCCAGCACCTTGACAGGGGAGTTGTCCTACGAGCAGTACTTC.

The chain is built from TRBV2 and TRBJ1-2; TRBD1 matches at 9 bases. Germline loops: CDR1 SNHLY, CDR2 FYNNEI. With 5 bases clipped from V and 6 bases from J, the junction kept 7 bases outside the gene matches. This CDR3 has 14 amino acids. CDR3 in DNA: TGTGCCAGCAGTATTGGGACAGGGATAAATGGCTACACCTTC. Translation: CASSIGTGINGYTF.

J is TRBJ1-3 and V is TRBV6-5, with D perhaps TRBD1 (5 bases). There are 14 residues in the CDR3. Trimming stripped 0 bases from V and 9 bases from J, with 12 bases between. Germline values: CDR1 MNHEY, CDR2 SVGAGI. CDR3 residues: CASSYSRGLGTIYF. CDR3 bases: TGTGCCAGCAGTTACTCGAGGGGTTTGGGCACCATATATTTT.

The chain employs TRBV19 and TRBJ1-6, with D hard to call. Germline loops: CDR1 LNHDA, CDR2 SQIVND (reference sequence). The CDR3 is made up of 13 amino acids. Trimming removed 5 bases from V and 9 bases from J, with 11 bases in between. CDR3 in DNA: TGTGCCAGTAGTCAAACAGTAACTTCACCCCTCCACTTT. Residues: CASSQTVTSPLHF. The full variable domain, its missing parts supplied by reference TRBV19 and TRBJ1-6, is DGGITQSPKYLFRKEGQNVTLSCEQNLNHDAMYWYRQDPGQGLRLIYYSQIVNDFQKGDIAEGYSVSREKKESFPLTVTSAQKNPTAFYLCASSQTVTSPLHFGNGTRLTVT.

The chain joins TRBV19 to TRBJ2-2; the D is unclear. In germline, CDR1 is LNHDA, CDR2 SQIVND (reference sequence). The CDR3 spans 14 residues. Trimming stripped 3 bases from V and 3 bases from J, with 8 bases between. Here the CDR3 reads CASSMSRDTGELFF. CDR3 nucleotide sequence: TGTGCCAGTAGTATGTCCCGGGACACCGGGGAGCTGTTTTTT.

The CDR3 spells CAWTGGGMVETQYF. The CDR3 coding sequence is TGTGCCTGGACAGGGGGAGGAATGGTAGAGACCCAGTACTTC. This chain uses TRBV30 with TRBJ2-5; D perhaps matches TRBD1 (7 bases). Trimming pared 4 bases from V and 4 bases from J, leaving 16 bases between. The CDR3 consists of 14 residues. In germline, CDR1 is GTSNPN, CDR2 SVGIG (reference sequence).

The chain uses TRBV6-6 and TRBJ1-1; TRBD1 might be the D (5 bases). This CDR3 is 14 amino acids long. Germline V gene data show CDR1 as MNHNY and CDR2 as SVGAGI (reference sequence). V lost 4 bases, J lost 6 bases, and 15 bases lay in between. The CDR3 DNA reads as TGTGCCAGCAGTTCTCGACAGATACTACCTGAAGCTTTCTTT. This encodes CASSSRQILPEAFF.

J is TRBJ2-3 and V is TRBV5-4; possible D gene TRBD2, 7 bases. The CDR3 has 15 amino acids. Per germline, CDR1 SGHNT and CDR2 YYREEE (reference sequence). The V end lost 2 bases, the J end lost 4 bases, and 14 bases lay between the germline ends. The chain's CDR3 is CASSFKGGAADTQYF. CDR3 sequence (DNA): TGTGCCAGCAGCTTCAAGGGGGGGGCCGCAGATACGCAGTATTTT.

This clone was observed once. The chain has TRBV21-1 and TRBJ1-5. TRBV21-1 is a documented pseudogene. This CDR3 spans 16 amino acids. DNA for the CDR3: TGTGCCAGCAGCAAGGGAGGGACAGAAGGGGATCAGCCCCAGCATTTT. It yields the protein CASSKGGTEGDQPQHF.

This clone was counted a single time. The chain employs TRBV5-1 and TRBJ2-3; the D gene could be TRBD1 or TRBD2 (5 bases each). Trimming cost V 0 bases and J 5 bases, with 10 bases left between them. The CDR3 is 14 amino acids. Germline V gene lookup returns CDR1 SGHRS and CDR2 YFSETQ. The CDR3 spells CASSLGGTGDTQYF. The CDR3 bases are TGCGCCAGCAGCTTGGGAGGGACCGGAGATACGCAGTATTTT.

The gene calls are TRBV3-1 (or the pseudogene TRBV3-2) and TRBJ2-3; a possible D gene is TRBD2 (5 bases). The germline gives CDR1 LGHDT, CDR2 YNNKEL (reference sequence). Trimming took off 3 bases at V and 6 bases at J, with 7 bases between the two ends. The CDR3 covers 12 residues. The CDR3 here is CASSHVADTQYF. CDR3 DNA sequence: TGTGCCAGCAGCCACGTAGCGGATACGCAGTATTTT.

The chain recombines TRBV5-6 with TRBJ1-6; D is ambiguous. Germline assignment: CDR1 SGHDT and CDR2 YYEEEE. The V end lost 0 bases, the J end lost 8 bases, and 12 bases lay between the germline ends. The CDR3 is 15 residues long. CDR3 region: CASSLVGFSDSPLHF. CDR3 coding DNA: TGTGCCAGCAGCTTGGTGGGGTTCTCGGATTCACCCCTCCACTTT.

The table lists this clone with a count of one. The rearrangement links TRBV6-5 to TRBJ1-1, with TRBD1 as a possible D gene (6 bases). Trimming removed 9 bases at V and 0 bases at J, with 17 bases between. Germline CDR1 is MNHEY and CDR2 is SVGAGI. This CDR3 has 15 residues. CDR3 coding DNA: TGTGCCAGTCTGATGGGGGGGCGAATGAACACTGAAGCTTTCTTT. Protein product: CASLMGGRMNTEAFF.